This T cell receptor beta chain was identified in a study of blood T cell repertoires in COVID-19. Sequenced by immunoSEQ multiplex PCR; TCRdb stores in-frame clones only, minus some. There are under 300,000 clones in the sample; more than 65% occur only once, and approximately 4% lies in the top ten. The CDR3 length is 14 residues. Germline V gene sequence: CDR1 SGHTA, CDR2 FQGTGA. The V end lost 5 bases, the J end lost 0 bases, and 9 bases lay between the germline ends. The source material was peripheral blood. This chain joins TRBV7-3 and TRBJ2-3; D is possibly TRBD1 (5 bases). The sequence was obtained from a woman in her thirties or forties with active or convalescent COVID-19. The CDR3 spells CASSPRASTDTQYF. The CDR3 DNA reads TGTGCCAGCAGCCCCAGGGCTAGCACAGATACGCAGTATTTT.